The subject of this entry is one T cell receptor (beta chain). Only in-frame clones appear in the TCRdb table, and some are missing; sequencing was by immunoSEQ multiplex PCR. The sample includes about 50,000 clones, roughly 86% of them seen just once. This sample was taken from a study of OX40 agonist ivuxolimab in advanced cancers. CDR1 and CDR2 from the germline V gene are SGHVS and FQNEAQ. The V end lost 1 base, the J end lost 6 bases, and 7 bases lay between the germline ends. The CDR3 loop spans 12 amino acids. This chain links TRBV7-8 with TRBJ2-7; D uncertain. The receptor's source is an adult with an advanced solid tumor such as melanoma, head and neck, liver or kidney cancer. The starting material was CD4+ or CD8+ T cells sorted from blood, obtained in a trial of the OX40 agonist ivuxolimab. CDR3 nucleotides: TGTGCCAGCAGCTTAGTAGTCACCGAGCAGTACTTC. This codes for CASSLVVTEQYF.